Listed here are 5 T cell receptor beta chains from one sample, sequenced in a study of lymphopenia after photon versus proton radiotherapy. The protocol was immunoSEQ multiplex PCR, while the TCRdb copy is restricted to in-frame clones and leaves out a portion. The sample lists 30,000 or so clones, around 87% seen once, with around 47% in the top ten. The sequencing used peripheral blood, collected from a patient treated with proton-based radiotherapy. The receptors were sampled from a woman aged 55-69 years with cholangiocarcinoma. Some clones in this sample may be carry-over from other donors' samples.

The DNA for the CDR3 is TGTGCCAGCTCACCACCTGCGGCAGGGGATATGTACGAGCAGTACTTC. It encodes CASSPPAAGDMYEQYF. The rearrangement joins TRBV18 to TRBJ2-7; a possible D gene is TRBD1 (6 bases). CDR1 is KGHSH and CDR2 is LQKENI in the germline V gene. The length of the CDR3 is 16 residues. Trimming removed 0 bases from V and 4 bases from J, with 16 bases in between.

This clone was counted a few times. The V call is TRBV21-1, the J call TRBJ1-5. TRBV21-1 is noted as a pseudogene. This CDR3 spans 10 amino acids. The chain's CDR3 is CASSDSPQHF. The DNA for the CDR3 is TGTGCCAGCAGCGATTCACCCCAGCATTTT.

This chain links TRBV1 with TRBJ2-1; the table assigns TRBD2, which was not confirmed against the DNA. TRBV1 is annotated as a pseudogene. The CDR3 covers 14 residues. The CDR3 loop reads CTSSQDLEGLRQFF. As DNA, the CDR3 is TGCACCAGCAGCCAAGATCTGGAGGGACTCCGGCAGTTCTTC.

The chain links TRBV6-5 to TRBJ2-1; D is unresolved. There are 13 residues in the CDR3. Germline loops: CDR1 MNHEY, CDR2 SVGAGI. Trimming removed 6 bases at V and 5 bases at J, with 11 bases between. The CDR3 here is CASSMEADNEQFF. CDR3 nucleotides: TGTGCCAGCAGCATGGAAGCAGACAATGAGCAGTTCTTC.

The V call is TRBV15, the J call TRBJ2-5; 14 bases agree with TRBD2. Germline values: CDR1 LNHNV, CDR2 YYDKDF (reference sequence). Unmatched junction bases numbered 5, after V lost 4 bases and J lost 4 bases. The CDR3 length is 16 residues. The CDR3 DNA is TGTGCCACCAGCACCGGACTAGCGGGAGGTTCAGAGACCCAGTACTTC. Encoded protein: CATSTGLAGGSETQYF.